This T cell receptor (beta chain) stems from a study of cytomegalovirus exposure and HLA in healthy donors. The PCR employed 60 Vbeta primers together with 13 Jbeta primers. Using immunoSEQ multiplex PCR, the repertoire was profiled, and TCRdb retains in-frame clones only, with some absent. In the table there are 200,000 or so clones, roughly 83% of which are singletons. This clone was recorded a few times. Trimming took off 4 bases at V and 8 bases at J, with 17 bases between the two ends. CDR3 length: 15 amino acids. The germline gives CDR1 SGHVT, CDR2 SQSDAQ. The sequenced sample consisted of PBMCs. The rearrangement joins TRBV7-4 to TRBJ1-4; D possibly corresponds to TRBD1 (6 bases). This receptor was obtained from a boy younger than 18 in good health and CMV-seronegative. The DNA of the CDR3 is TGTGCCAGCAGCTCGACGCAGGGGATAAAGGAAAAACTGTTTTTT. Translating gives CASSSTQGIKEKLFF.